The next 3 T cell receptor beta chains were all read from a single sample in a study of blood T cell repertoires in COVID-19. Method: immunoSEQ multiplex PCR; TCRdb's copy keeps in-frame clones and lacks some. The table has a few hundred thousand clones, approximately 89% seen once. Sequencing used PBMCs or T cells enriched from blood (not recorded which). The receptors here all came from a woman aged 40 to 50 who had been exposed to COVID-19.

The rearrangement links TRBV27 to TRBJ2-5, with D uncertain. This CDR3 spans 13 amino acids. The germline V and J ends were trimmed by 4 bases and 5 bases, with 11 bases remaining between them. The germline V gene has CDR1 MNHEY and CDR2 SMNVEV (reference sequence). Written as DNA, the CDR3 is TGTGCCAGCAGTTCCCACCGTCAGGAGACCCAGTACTTC. Its translation: CASSSHRQETQYF.

V is TRBV6-5 and J is TRBJ1-1; 10 bases fit TRBD1. The germline CDR1 and CDR2 sequences are MNHEY and SVGAGI. This CDR3 region has 15 residues. The J segment lost 5 bases and the V segment lost 4 bases, leaving 7 bases of the junction unmatched. As DNA, the CDR3 is TGTGCCAGCAGTTGGGGGGGACAGGGGCGAACTGAAGCTTTCTTT. Translation gives CASSWGGQGRTEAFF.

V usage is TRBV7-9 and J usage is TRBJ2-1, with 13 bases fitting TRBD2. Germline assignment: CDR1 SEHNR and CDR2 FQNEAQ (reference sequence). J lost 9 bases, V lost 5 bases, and 7 bases had no gene match. The CDR3 contains 15 residues. The CDR3 reads CASSKGLAGWGEQFF. The DNA for the CDR3 is TGTGCCAGCAGCAAGGGACTAGCGGGATGGGGTGAGCAGTTCTTC.